This T cell receptor (beta chain) derives from a study of shared clonotypes between healthy human individuals. Study-wide background: CD8 memory received one plate per donor, CD8 naive two, CD4 memory three and CD4 naive three. Whole-study results and caveats: Specimens sampled were limited to blood, with tissue repertoires likely differing.

In the study's own analysis: Owing to the provision of junction-only sequences devoid of quality scores by immunoSEQ, filtering differed. Sequenced by immunoSEQ multiplex PCR; TCRdb stores in-frame clones only, minus some. The DNA gave D and trimming, while V, J and clone size come from that table. The data hold approximately 620,000 clones, with approximately 97% observed a single time. Points on this clone: The target antigen is unknown.

The TCR comes from a woman in her thirties in good health. The sample taken for sequencing was naive CD4+ T cells sorted from blood. As to subset: CD45RA+ positively selected.

In DNA, the CDR3 is TGTGCCAGCAGCTTGGCTGGGACTACGAATGAGCAGTTCTTC. It codes for CASSLAGTTNEQFF. This chain uses TRBV5-4 with TRBJ2-1, with 7 bases lining up with TRBD2. V lost 0 bases to trimming and J lost 7 bases; unmatched junction nucleotides: 4. This CDR3 contains 14 residues. Germline CDR1 and CDR2: SGHNT and YYREEE (reference sequence). Full variable domain (missing parts from reference TRBV5-4 and TRBJ2-1): ETGVTQSPTHLIKTRGQQVTLRCSSQSGHNTVSWYQQALGQGPQFIFQYYREEENGRGNFPPRFSGLQFPNYSSELNVNALELDDSALYLCASSLAGTTNEQFFGPGTRLTVL.